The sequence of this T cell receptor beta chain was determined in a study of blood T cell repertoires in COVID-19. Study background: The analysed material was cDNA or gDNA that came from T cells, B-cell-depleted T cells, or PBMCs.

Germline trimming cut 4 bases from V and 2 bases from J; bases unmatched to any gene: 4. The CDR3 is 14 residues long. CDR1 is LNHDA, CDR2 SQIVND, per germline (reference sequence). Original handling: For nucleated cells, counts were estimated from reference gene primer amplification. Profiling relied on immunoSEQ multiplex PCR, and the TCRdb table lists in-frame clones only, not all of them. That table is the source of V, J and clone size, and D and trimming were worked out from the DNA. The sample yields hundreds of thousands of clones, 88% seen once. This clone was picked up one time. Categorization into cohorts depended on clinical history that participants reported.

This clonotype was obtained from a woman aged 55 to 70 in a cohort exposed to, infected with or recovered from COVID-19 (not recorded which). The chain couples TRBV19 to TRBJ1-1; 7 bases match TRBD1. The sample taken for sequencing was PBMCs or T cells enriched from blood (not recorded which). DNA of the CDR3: TGTGCCAGTAGTAGATACAGGGGAAACACTGAAGCTTTCTTT. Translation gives CASSRYRGNTEAFF.